These 27 T cell receptor beta chains originate from one sample sequenced in a study of identifying expanded T cells in peripheral blood. Assay: immunoSEQ multiplex PCR; the TCRdb copy retains only in-frame clones and omits some. The sample holds some 90,000 clones, approximately 86% seen once. Sequencing input: blood. The receptors shown here come from a person aged 18 to 70 in good health.

The chain recombines TRBV6-5 with TRBJ1-2; D not resolved. The CDR3 is made up of 14 amino acids. The V gene's germline CDR1 is MNHEY and CDR2 SVGAGI. V gave up 2 bases and J gave up 8 bases, with 15 bases separating them. The CDR3 DNA is TGTGCCAGCAGTTACGCGTCGGCCGCGGGGGGCTACACCTTC. Protein: CASSYASAAGGYTF.

The J gene is TRBJ2-2, the V gene TRBV2; 7 bases line up with TRBD1. The CDR3 contains 14 residues. After removal of 7 bases from V and 4 bases from J, the junction contained 6 bases not matched to a gene. Germline V gives CDR1 SNHLY, CDR2 FYNNEI. Here the CDR3 reads CASTDRAGTGELFF. CDR3 coding DNA: TGTGCCAGCACCGACAGGGCGGGCACCGGGGAGCTGTTTTTT.

This clone was observed once. The chain combines TRBV4-1 with TRBJ2-3; maybe TRBD2 (6 bases). Germline V gene lookup returns CDR1 MGHRA and CDR2 YSYEKL. V was clipped by 8 bases and J by 3 bases, with 15 bases between them. The CDR3 spans 14 residues. The CDR3 is CASAQDGGTDTQYF. The CDR3, as DNA: TGCGCCAGCGCTCAGGATGGGGGGACAGATACGCAGTATTTT.

The chain joins TRBV30 to TRBJ2-3; D not certain. The CDR3 consists of 13 residues. V lost 3 bases and J 4 bases, leaving 11 bases between the germline ends. Germline V gene sequence: CDR1 GTSNPN, CDR2 SVGIG (reference sequence). The CDR3: CAWSPTGADTQYF. The DNA for the CDR3 is TGTGCCTGGAGCCCAACTGGGGCAGATACGCAGTATTTT.

This clone appeared once. V is TRBV6-1 and J is TRBJ1-2; D gene ambiguous. V lost 2 bases to trimming and J lost 1 base, with 8 bases between them. CDR3 length equals 14 residues. Germline CDR1 reads MNHNS; CDR2 reads SASEGT. In DNA form, the CDR3 reads TGTGCCAGCAGTGAACTGCCACTTAACTATGGCTACACCTTC. This translates into CASSELPLNYGYTF.

The chain links TRBV4-3 to TRBJ2-4; tentatively, D is TRBD2 (5 bases). The length of the CDR3 is 18 residues. From germline, CDR1 is LGHNA and CDR2 YSLEER. V shed 0 bases and J shed 0 bases, with 15 bases lying between them. The CDR3, as DNA: TGCGCCAGCAGCCAAGATCTCGGGGAGAAGCTAGCCAAAAACATTCAGTACTTC. Residues: CASSQDLGEKLAKNIQYF.

This CDR3 reads CASSADRGVYGYTF. The CDR3 DNA sequence: TGTGCCAGCAGCGCGGACAGGGGGGTCTATGGCTACACCTTC. The chain is built from TRBV2 and TRBJ1-2, with 10 bases fitting TRBD1. The CDR3 spans 14 residues. CDR1 SNHLY and CDR2 FYNNEI come from the germline V gene. V dropped 6 bases and J dropped 4; count of bases not matched to a gene: 5.

The gene calls are TRBV9 and TRBJ1-1; D gene ambiguous. The CDR3 loop spans 15 amino acids. With 3 bases removed from V and 0 bases from J, the gap between germline ends came to 12 bases. Germline CDR1 is SGDLS and CDR2 is YYNGEE. The CDR3 nucleotides are TGTGCCAGCAGCGCCGTTGGGGTTGTGAACACTGAAGCTTTCTTT. Its protein is CASSAVGVVNTEAFF.

This clone was seen a single time. The J gene is TRBJ2-5, the V gene TRBV2; tentative D call: TRBD2 (6 bases). V was trimmed by 5 bases and J by 10 bases, leaving 14 bases between them. Looked up from germline, CDR1 is SNHLY and CDR2 is FYNNEI. The CDR3 length is 12 residues. The CDR3 spells CASSPTSGHQYF. DNA for the CDR3: TGTGCCAGCAGTCCCACAAGCGGGCACCAGTACTTC.

V gene TRBV5-1 combines with J gene TRBJ2-5, with 8 bases lining up with TRBD2. V gave up 3 bases and J gave up 1 base; unmatched junction bases: 2. Germline-derived CDR1 and CDR2 are SGHRS and YFSETQ. There are 14 residues in the CDR3. CDR3: CASSWSGGQETQYF. The CDR3 coding sequence is TGCGCCAGCAGCTGGAGCGGGGGCCAAGAGACCCAGTACTTC.

The chain employs TRBV7-2 and TRBJ1-1; no clear D gene. This CDR3 comprises 17 residues. Trimming removed 0 bases from V and 1 base from J, with 15 bases in between. Germline values: CDR1 SGHTA, CDR2 FQGNSA. This CDR3 is CASSLARRIRGNTEAFF. In nucleotides, the CDR3 is TGTGCCAGCAGCTTAGCGCGAAGGATCAGAGGGAACACTGAAGCTTTCTTT.

The chain is built from TRBV6-1 and TRBJ1-1; TRBD1 matches 9 bases. This CDR3 is built from 13 residues. Germline CDR1 MNHNS, CDR2 SASEGT. The ends lost 4 bases at V and 6 bases at J; junction bases unmatched: 3. CDR3 protein: CASSARQGAEAFF. In DNA form, the CDR3 reads TGTGCCAGCAGTGCGAGACAGGGGGCTGAAGCTTTCTTT.

CDR3 in amino acids: CASSTWGNSPLHF. DNA of the CDR3: TGTGCCAGCAGCACCTGGGGAAACTCACCCCTCCACTTT. This chain joins TRBV7-2 and TRBJ1-6; D gene uncertain. From germline, CDR1 is SGHTA and CDR2 FQGNSA. The CDR3 is 13 amino acids. Trimming cost V 5 bases and J 10 bases, with 12 bases left between them.

V and J are TRBV13 and TRBJ1-3; D is unresolved. Trimming cost V 5 bases and J 0 bases, with 14 bases left between them. The germline CDR1 and CDR2 sequences are PRHDT and FYEKMQ (reference sequence). This CDR3 is 16 amino acids long. The CDR3: CASSAKRWDSGNTIYF. As DNA, the CDR3 is TGTGCCAGCAGCGCCAAACGCTGGGACTCTGGAAACACCATATATTTT.

The V call is TRBV7-8, the J call TRBJ2-5; TRBD1 matches 8 bases. The J segment lost 3 bases and the V segment lost 3 bases, leaving 15 bases of the junction unmatched. Germline CDR1 SGHVS, CDR2 FQNEAQ. The CDR3 loop spans 18 amino acids. In nucleotides, the CDR3 is TGTGCCAGCAGCTTTCCCCCCCAAGCCAGGGGGCCGAAAGAGACCCAGTACTTC. This translates into CASSFPPQARGPKETQYF.

V usage is TRBV12-5 and J usage is TRBJ2-1; D tentatively fits TRBD1 or TRBD2 (5 bases each). The germline V gene has CDR1 LGHNT and CDR2 FRNRAP. The V and J ends lost 3 bases and 7 bases respectively, with 13 bases between them. The CDR3 is 14 residues long. The CDR3: CASGLSGGTNEQFF. CDR3 sequence (DNA): TGTGCTAGTGGTTTATCAGGTGGGACGAATGAGCAGTTCTTC. Full variable domain (rest looked up from reference TRBV12-5 and TRBJ2-1): DARVTQTPRHKVTEMGQEVTMRCQPILGHNTVFWYRQTMMQGLELLAYFRNRAPLDDSGMPKDRFSAEMPDATLATLKIQPSEPRDSAVYFCASGLSGGTNEQFFGPGTRLTVL.

The chain uses TRBV29-1 and TRBJ1-1; D might be TRBD1 (5 bases). Per the germline V gene, CDR1 is SQVTM and CDR2 is ANQGSEA. CDR3 length equals 13 residues. Trimming removed 5 bases from V and 5 bases from J, with 15 bases in between. CDR3: CSVPDRALTEAFF. The CDR3 DNA follows: TGCAGCGTTCCCGACAGAGCACTTACTGAAGCTTTCTTT.

The V and J genes are TRBV19 and TRBJ2-3; tentative D call: TRBD2 (7 bases). Deletions cut 0 bases from V and 4 bases from J, with 14 bases between. CDR3 length: 16 residues. Germline values: CDR1 LNHDA, CDR2 SQIVND (reference sequence). In DNA form, the CDR3 reads TGTGCCAGTAGTATAGATCACGGGGGGCAGGCAGATACGCAGTATTTT. Its translation is CASSIDHGGQADTQYF.

The chain couples TRBV11-2 to TRBJ2-2; D not resolved. This CDR3 region has 11 residues. The germline CDR1 and CDR2 sequences are SGHAT and FQNNGV. V was clipped by 3 bases and J by 8 bases, with 4 bases between them. CDR3 sequence reads: CASSFLGELFF. For the CDR3, the DNA is TGTGCCAGCAGCTTCTTAGGGGAGCTGTTTTTT.

V is TRBV5-4 and J is TRBJ2-1; 10 nucleotides line up with TRBD2. The CDR3 totals 14 residues. Germline V CDR1 and CDR2: SGHNT, YYREEE (reference sequence). The ends lost 4 bases at V and 6 bases at J; junction bases unmatched: 4. This CDR3 reads CASSPLAGGNEQFF. The CDR3 nucleotides read TGTGCCAGCAGCCCCTTAGCGGGGGGCAATGAGCAGTTCTTC.

The V and J genes are TRBV9 and TRBJ2-7; no clear D. Per germline, CDR1 SGDLS and CDR2 YYNGEE. V lost 2 bases, J lost 3 bases, and 12 bases lay in between. The CDR3 consists of 14 residues. The CDR3 protein is CASSVGQVGYEQYF. The CDR3 nucleotides read TGTGCCAGCAGCGTTGGCCAGGTGGGCTACGAGCAGTACTTC.

CDR3: CASSPYRSNQPQHF. The CDR3 DNA is TGTGCCAGCAGTCCTTACAGGAGCAATCAGCCCCAGCATTTT. V and J are TRBV27 and TRBJ1-5; tentative D call: TRBD1 (5 bases). This CDR3 has 14 residues. CDR1 and CDR2 (germline): MNHEY, SMNVEV (reference sequence). Trimming pared 5 bases from V and 1 base from J, leaving 9 bases between.

As to this clone: A much larger clone sits a single nucleotide away, making a read error possible. This chain joins TRBV6-4 and TRBJ1-6; D gene ambiguous. The CDR3 totals 13 residues. The germline V gene encodes CDR1 MRHNA and CDR2 SNTAGT. CDR3 nucleotides: TGTGCCAGCAGTGAAGACCGGACGTCACCCTTCCACTTT. Its translation: CASSEDRTSPFHF.

This clone was counted a few times. This CDR3 reads CASRRESDTEAFF. As DNA, the CDR3 is TGTGCCAGTCGCAGGGAATCTGACACTGAAGCTTTCTTT. This rearrangement joins TRBV6-1 to TRBJ1-1, with D possibly TRBD1 on 5 matching bases. The CDR3 has 13 amino acids. Germline CDR1 reads MNHNS; CDR2 reads SASEGT. V was shortened by 9 bases and J by 3 bases, with 14 bases between the two germline ends.

The gene calls are TRBV5-4 and TRBJ2-2; 7 nucleotides align to TRBD1. Germline lookup yields CDR1 SGHNT and CDR2 YYREEE (reference sequence). V gave up 4 bases and J gave up 2 bases; unmatched junction bases: 11. This CDR3 has 17 residues. In DNA form, the CDR3 reads TGTGCCAGCAGCCAGGGTTGGACAGGTTCCAACACCGGGGAGCTGTTTTTT. Encoded protein: CASSQGWTGSNTGELFF. The full variable domain, rest sourced from reference TRBV5-4 and TRBJ2-2, is ETGVTQSPTHLIKTRGQQVTLRCSSQSGHNTVSWYQQALGQGPQFIFQYYREEENGRGNFPPRFSGLQFPNYSSELNVNALELDDSALYLCASSQGWTGSNTGELFFGEGSRLTVL.

This chain uses TRBV7-8 with TRBJ2-2, with unresolved D. V shed 4 bases and J shed 7 bases, with 13 bases lying between them. Germline CDR1 SGHVS, CDR2 FQNEAQ. This CDR3 region has 14 residues. In DNA form, the CDR3 reads TGTGCCAGCAGCTCGAACTCAGGAAGCGGGGAGCTGTTTTTT. Its protein product is CASSSNSGSGELFF.

The gene calls are TRBV11-2 and TRBJ2-2; D is uncertain. Trimming took 3 bases from V and 4 from J, leaving 6 bases between them. CDR1 and CDR2 from the germline V gene are SGHAT and FQNNGV. The CDR3 totals 13 residues. Written as DNA, the CDR3 is TGTGCCAGCAGCTTCGAAACCACCGGGGAGCTGTTTTTT. This encodes CASSFETTGELFF.